One and the same sample provided the 19 T cell receptor beta chains below, sequenced in a study of blood T cell repertoires in COVID-19. The protocol was immunoSEQ multiplex PCR, while the TCRdb copy is restricted to in-frame clones and leaves out a portion. The table records over 150,000 clones, more than 70% of them present only once. The sequencing sample was made of peripheral blood. The receptors derive from a man between 18 and 29 years old with active or convalescent COVID-19.

In its sample, this clone was seen once. The gene calls are TRBV3-1 (or the pseudogene TRBV3-2) and TRBJ1-2; D is ambiguous. CDR3 length: 16 amino acids. Germline assignment: CDR1 LGHDT and CDR2 YNNKEL (reference sequence). V lost 0 bases, J lost 2 bases, and 13 bases lay in between. CDR3 sequence: CASSQDPGRENYGYTF. The CDR3 nucleotides are TGTGCCAGCAGCCAAGATCCAGGCCGCGAGAACTATGGCTACACCTTC.

The J gene is TRBJ2-3, the V gene TRBV6-4; 12 bases map to TRBD2. The V and J ends lost 5 bases and 0 bases, in that order; junction bases with no gene match: 3. The germline CDR1 and CDR2 sequences are MRHNA and SNTAGT. This CDR3 is 16 amino acids long. CDR3 sequence reads: CASSRTSGDSTDTQYF. Here the CDR3 DNA reads TGTGCCAGCAGTAGGACTAGCGGGGACAGCACAGATACGCAGTATTTT.

The V gene is TRBV7-6, the J gene TRBJ2-7; 8 nucleotides match TRBD2. This CDR3 is 13 amino acids long. V shed 6 bases and J 2 bases; nucleotides not matched to a gene: 3. The germline CDR1 and CDR2 sequences are SGHVS and FNYEAQ. CDR3 nucleotides: TGTGCCAGCAGTCTAGCGGGCGCCTACGAGCAGTACTTC. Protein: CASSLAGAYEQYF.

This chain links TRBV3-1 (or the pseudogene TRBV3-2) with TRBJ2-7, with 7 bases matching TRBD1. The CDR3 runs to 15 residues. The germline V gene has CDR1 LGHDT and CDR2 YNNKEL (reference sequence). V gave up 4 bases and J gave up 1 base; unmatched junction bases: 7. DNA of the CDR3: TGTGCCAGCAGCCGGAGCAGGGGGTGGTCCTACGAGCAGTACTTC. It is translated as CASSRSRGWSYEQYF.

This clone has a handful of counts. The rearrangement joins TRBV11-2 to TRBJ1-2; TRBD1 matches at 8 bases. Per the germline V gene, CDR1 is SGHAT and CDR2 is FQNNGV. The CDR3 contains 14 residues. Trimming removed 5 bases from V and 5 bases from J; junction bases left unmatched: 7. CDR3 loop: CASSPPGGEYGYTF. In DNA, the CDR3 is TGTGCCAGCAGCCCCCCAGGGGGCGAATATGGCTACACCTTC.

The genes are TRBV5-1 and TRBJ2-7, with a weak D call TRBD2 (5 bases). V was pared by 1 base and J by 0 bases, with 17 bases between. CDR1 and CDR2 from the germline V gene are SGHRS and YFSETQ. The CDR3 is 17 amino acids. CDR3 amino acids: CASSLYRLQPGSYEQYF. CDR3 nucleotides: TGCGCCAGCAGCTTGTACCGACTACAACCCGGCTCCTACGAGCAGTACTTC.

This chain uses TRBV6-5 with TRBJ2-7; TRBD1 agrees at 7 bases. CDR3 length equals 15 residues. Germline V lookup: CDR1 MNHEY, CDR2 SVGAGI. The ends lost 7 bases at V and 6 bases at J; junction bases unmatched: 15. The CDR3 protein is CASTGVGTEAGEQYF. CDR3 coding DNA: TGTGCCAGCACCGGGGTCGGGACAGAGGCGGGCGAGCAGTACTTC.

This clone was observed a few times. The chain employs TRBV12-5 and TRBJ1-4; 8 bases line up with TRBD1. The length of the CDR3 is 14 residues. Trimming cost V 5 bases and J 4 bases; bases outside gene matches: 3. Germline V CDR1 and CDR2: LGHNT, FRNRAP. In DNA form, the CDR3 reads TGTGCTAGTGGTCCCGGACAGGGTAATGAAAAACTGTTTTTT. It codes for CASGPGQGNEKLFF.

The chain employs TRBV5-1 and TRBJ1-4; maybe TRBD1 (5 bases). The CDR3 sequence is 14 residues long. Looked up from germline, CDR1 is SGHRS and CDR2 is YFSETQ. V was shortened by 0 bases and J by 3 bases, with 6 bases between the two germline ends. The CDR3 sequence is CASSLDRPNEKLFF. CDR3 in DNA: TGCGCCAGCAGCTTGGACAGGCCTAATGAAAAACTGTTTTTT.

The rearrangement joins TRBV5-1 to TRBJ2-7, with TRBD1 matching over 10 bases. CDR1 and CDR2 (germline): SGHRS, YFSETQ. The CDR3 spans 14 residues. V trimming: 4 bases; J trimming: 6 bases; junction bases outside the gene matches: 7. In nucleotides, the CDR3 is TGCGCCAGCAGCCAGGGACAGGGGCTTGGCGAGCAGTACTTC. The encoded protein is CASSQGQGLGEQYF.

This clone showed up just once. V and J are TRBV6-5 and TRBJ2-5; 8 positions agree with TRBD1. Trimming at V came to 4 bases and at J to 5 bases, leaving 9 bases not matched to a gene. The CDR3 is 15 amino acids. Germline CDR1 MNHEY, CDR2 SVGAGI. This CDR3 reads CASSFGQGVMETQYF. The CDR3 region has the DNA TGTGCCAGCAGTTTTGGACAGGGAGTAATGGAGACCCAGTACTTC.

The chain carries TRBV28 and TRBJ2-7, with a tentative D call TRBD1 (5 bases). With 6 bases removed from V and 2 bases from J, the gap between germline ends came to 11 bases. The CDR3 has 13 amino acids. CDR1 MDHEN and CDR2 SYDVKM come from the germline V gene. DNA for the CDR3: TGTGCCAGCAGCCAGGTAGGGGCCTACGAGCAGTACTTC. It encodes CASSQVGAYEQYF.

The V and J genes are TRBV6-2 or TRBV6-3 and TRBJ2-2; D might be TRBD1 (6 bases). The CDR3 has 16 amino acids. Germline V gene lookup returns CDR1 MNHEY and CDR2 SVGEGT. V was trimmed by 2 bases and J by 6 bases, leaving 16 bases between them. CDR3 nucleotide sequence: TGTGCCAGCAGTTACCCCGGGACACCAAAGCCCGGGGAGCTGTTTTTT. Protein product: CASSYPGTPKPGELFF.

At least ten counts were recorded for this clone. The V gene is TRBV19, the J gene TRBJ2-1; 9 nucleotides match TRBD2. This CDR3 comprises 17 residues. Germline-derived CDR1 and CDR2 are LNHDA and SQIVND (reference sequence). The junction had 4 bases not matched to a gene; V was cut back by 1 base and J by 0 bases. The chain's CDR3 is CASSIVGSGSSYNEQFF. CDR3 nucleotide sequence: TGTGCCAGTAGTATAGTCGGTAGCGGGAGCTCCTACAATGAGCAGTTCTTC.

Only one count was recorded for this clone. The V and J genes are TRBV19 and TRBJ1-5; D is undetermined. Germline CDR1 reads LNHDA; CDR2 reads SQIVND (reference sequence). The V end lost 2 bases, the J end lost 4 bases, and 18 bases lay between the germline ends. The CDR3 is 17 amino acids. CDR3 amino acids: CASSIKRAAVLNQPQHF. In DNA, the CDR3 is TGTGCCAGTAGTATAAAAAGAGCGGCAGTTCTTAATCAGCCCCAGCATTTT.

CDR3 amino acids: CASSPPNLNTEAFF. The DNA of the CDR3 is TGTGCCAGCTCACCACCTAATTTGAACACTGAAGCTTTCTTT. The chain links TRBV18 to TRBJ1-1, with no clear D. Germline assignment: CDR1 KGHSH and CDR2 LQKENI. Trimming shortened V by 0 bases and J by 0 bases, and 5 bases separated the two germline ends. The CDR3 is made up of 14 amino acids.

In its sample, this clone was seen once. The chain carries TRBV29-1 and TRBJ2-1; 9 nucleotides align to TRBD2. Germline values: CDR1 SQVTM, CDR2 ANQGSEA. V dropped 4 bases and J dropped 5; count of bases not matched to a gene: 9. The CDR3 has 15 amino acids. The CDR3 bases are TGCAGCGTTGGGGTTAGCGGGAGATGGAACAATGAGCAGTTCTTC. Encoded protein: CSVGVSGRWNNEQFF.

The CDR3 nucleotides are TGTGCCAGTAGTAGCAGGGGACACTCGGGACTAGCGGGAGCCCTAGGATACAATGAGCAGTTCTTC. Translating gives CASSSRGHSGLAGALGYNEQFF. This chain joins TRBV19 and TRBJ2-1; 14 bases are a match to TRBD2. Losses at the gene ends were 4 bases for V and 4 bases for J; bases not matched to a gene: 21. This CDR3 is 22 amino acids long. The germline CDR1 and CDR2 sequences are LNHDA and SQIVND (reference sequence).

The chain joins TRBV28 to TRBJ1-5; 10 bases align to TRBD1. CDR1 and CDR2 (germline): MDHEN, SYDVKM. V gave up 6 bases and J gave up 2 bases; unmatched junction bases: 7. This CDR3 has 16 amino acids. The CDR3: CASRTGGAAGNQPQHF. The DNA of the CDR3 is TGTGCCAGCAGGACAGGGGGCGCGGCTGGCAATCAGCCCCAGCATTTT.